The present T cell receptor (beta chain) was sequenced within a study of graft-versus-host responses after intestinal transplantation. About this clone: Its antigen is undetermined.

Study-wide findings and caveats: Recipient-marrow GvH clones were detected, some having first appeared in ileum or blood. Across patients carrying graft-donor T cell macrochimerism, allografts held high graft-versus-host to host-versus-graft clonal ratios.

Assay: immunoSEQ multiplex PCR; the TCRdb copy retains only in-frame clones and omits some. The sample has some 46,000 clones; approximately 94% are singletons. The source was PBMCs, collected around 350 days after intestinal transplant. The sequence came from a human patient who received an intestinal transplant, so some T cells may come from the graft donor.

CDR3 region: CASNVQGELSYEQYF. The DNA for the CDR3 is TGTGCCAGCAACGTACAGGGGGAGCTCTCCTACGAGCAGTACTTC. The chain has TRBV7-9 and TRBJ2-7; 8 bases align to TRBD1. CDR1 is SEHNR and CDR2 is FQNEAQ in the germline V gene (reference sequence). The CDR3 sequence is 15 residues long. V trimming: 7 bases; J trimming: 0 bases; junction bases outside the gene matches: 8.